The subject of this entry is one T cell receptor beta chain. Its specificity is unknown. Germline V gives CDR1 MNHEY, CDR2 SMNVEV (reference sequence). Trimming cost V 4 bases and J 2 bases, with 12 bases left between them. This CDR3 contains 14 residues. This sample was taken from a study of a mutant IDH1 vaccine in newly diagnosed glioma. Assay: immunoSEQ multiplex PCR; the TCRdb copy retains only in-frame clones and omits some. Here the sample spans fewer than 70,000 clones, around 84% being singletons. The time point is: week 35, safety follow-up. Doses of 300 ug of mutant IDH1 20-mer peptide were given with topical imiquimod.

The clonotype originates from a man between 25 and 39 years old with glioma. Sequences were derived from PBMCs, sampled from a glioma patient whose treatment included an IDH1 peptide vaccine. This sequence joins TRBV27 and TRBJ2-7, with a weak D call TRBD2 (6 bases). This CDR3 is CASSSRAGPYEQYF. CDR3 coding DNA: TGTGCCAGCAGTTCTCGGGCGGGACCCTACGAGCAGTACTTC.